This T cell receptor (beta chain) was sequenced for a study of vaccination and CD4 T cells after COVID-19. Study at large: Post-COVID samples had a sampling time that fell a median roughly 92 days after diagnosis (range 35 to 161).

The treatment denotes: roughly 10-day PBMC culture with coronavirus spike peptide pools or control peptides (ViraFEST assay). With peptide pools, ViraFEST first expanded antigen-specific T cells and afterwards sequenced their TCRs. A remark on this clonotype: Its antigen is currently unknown.

Germline V gene sequence: CDR1 MNHNS, CDR2 SASEGT. The CDR3 has 14 residues. Germline trimming cut 4 bases from V and 7 bases from J; bases unmatched to any gene: 1. Researchers used the Oncomine TCR Beta short-read assay to sequence DNA from cultured CD4+ T cells. TCRdb reprocessed the PCR reads via MiXCR and lists one record per CDR3 protein. The data contain about 11,000 distinct CDR3 sequences, around 60% of them singletons. The source is a human donor who had recovered from COVID-19. This chain connects TRBV6-1 to TRBJ1-6, with 10 nucleotides matching TRBD1. The sample consisted of CD4+ T cells from blood, cultured in vitro. This CDR3 reads CASSGTGGNSPLHF. Written as DNA, the CDR3 is TGTGCCAGCAGTGGGACAGGGGGAAATTCACCCCTCCACTTT.